This T cell receptor beta chain comes out of a study of CD8 T cells in ankylosing spondylitis. In its sample, this clonotype was seen a few times. Its antigen is undetermined. Library preparation for TCR beta used quantitative 5'-RACE with molecular barcodes. TCRdb reprocessed the 5' RACE reads via MiXCR and lists one record per CDR3 protein. Among about 440,000 distinct CDR3 sequences, approximately 17% were seen once, and the ten largest hold around 0.92%. V lost 3 bases, J lost 5 bases, and 1 base stayed unmatched. Per the germline V gene, CDR1 is SNHLY and CDR2 is FYNNEI. This CDR3 comprises 14 residues. General observations from the study: Reportedly, matched ankylosing spondylitis synovial fluid was significantly enriched for disease-linked clones. Blood from ankylosing spondylitis patients appeared to carry a characteristic roughly eight-variant TCR beta motif. Disease-linked clones proved CD8+ and comparatively uncommon in peripheral blood.

This clonotype originated in a male donor with ankylosing spondylitis. This chain joins TRBV2 and TRBJ2-3; 11 bases are shared with TRBD2. The sequenced material came from blood, either unsorted or a sorted T cell fraction (not recorded which). The CDR3 bases are TGTGCCAGCAGTGAGGGACTAGCGGAAGATACGCAGTATTTT. It translates to CASSEGLAEDTQYF.